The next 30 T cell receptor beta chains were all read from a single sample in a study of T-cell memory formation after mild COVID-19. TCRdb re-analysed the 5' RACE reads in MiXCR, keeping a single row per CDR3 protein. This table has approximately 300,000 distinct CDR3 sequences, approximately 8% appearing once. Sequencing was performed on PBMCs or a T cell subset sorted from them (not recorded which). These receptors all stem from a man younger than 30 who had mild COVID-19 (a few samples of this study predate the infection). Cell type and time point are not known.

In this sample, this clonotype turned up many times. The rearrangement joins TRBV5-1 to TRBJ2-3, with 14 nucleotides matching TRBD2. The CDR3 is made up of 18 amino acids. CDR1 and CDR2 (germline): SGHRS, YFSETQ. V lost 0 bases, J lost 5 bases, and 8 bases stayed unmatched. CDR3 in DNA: TGCGCCAGCAGCTTGGCCCGACTAGCGGGGGGGCAATTAGATACGCAGTATTTT. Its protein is CASSLARLAGGQLDTQYF.

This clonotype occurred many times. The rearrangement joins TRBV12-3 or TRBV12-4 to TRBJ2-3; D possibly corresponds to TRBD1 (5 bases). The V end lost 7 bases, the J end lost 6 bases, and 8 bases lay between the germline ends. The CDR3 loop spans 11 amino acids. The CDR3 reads CASTQGDTQYF. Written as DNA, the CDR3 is TGTGCCAGCACCCAGGGCGATACGCAGTATTTT.

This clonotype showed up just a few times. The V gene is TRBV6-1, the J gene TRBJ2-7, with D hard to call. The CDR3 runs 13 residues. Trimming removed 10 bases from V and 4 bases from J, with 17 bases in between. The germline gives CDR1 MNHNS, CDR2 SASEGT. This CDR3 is CATTAIWRYEQYF. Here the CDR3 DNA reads TGTGCCACCACAGCAATCTGGCGGTACGAGCAGTACTTC.

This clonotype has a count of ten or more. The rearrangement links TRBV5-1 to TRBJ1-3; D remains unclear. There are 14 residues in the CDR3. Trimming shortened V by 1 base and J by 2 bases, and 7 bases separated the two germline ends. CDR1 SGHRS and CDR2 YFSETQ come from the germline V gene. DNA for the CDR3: TGCGCCAGCAGCTTGAACGGGGCTGGAAACACCATATATTTT. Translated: CASSLNGAGNTIYF.

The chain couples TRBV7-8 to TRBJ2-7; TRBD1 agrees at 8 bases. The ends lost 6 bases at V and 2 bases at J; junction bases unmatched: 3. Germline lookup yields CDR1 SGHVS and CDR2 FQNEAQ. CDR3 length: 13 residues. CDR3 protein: CASRRQGTYEQYF. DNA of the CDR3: TGTGCCAGCAGAAGACAGGGGACCTACGAGCAGTACTTC.

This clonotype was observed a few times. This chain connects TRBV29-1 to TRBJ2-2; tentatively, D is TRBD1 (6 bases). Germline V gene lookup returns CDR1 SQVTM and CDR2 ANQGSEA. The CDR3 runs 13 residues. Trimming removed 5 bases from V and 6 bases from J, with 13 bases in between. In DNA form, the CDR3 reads TGCAGCGTTACCCGAGGGGGTGCCGGGGAGCTGTTTTTT. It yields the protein CSVTRGGAGELFF.

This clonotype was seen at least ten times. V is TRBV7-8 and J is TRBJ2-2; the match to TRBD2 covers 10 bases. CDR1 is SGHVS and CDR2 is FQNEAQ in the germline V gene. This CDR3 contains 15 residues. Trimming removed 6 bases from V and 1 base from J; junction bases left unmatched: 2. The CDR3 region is CASRVAGGNTGELFF. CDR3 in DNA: TGTGCCAGCAGAGTAGCGGGGGGGAACACCGGGGAGCTGTTTTTT. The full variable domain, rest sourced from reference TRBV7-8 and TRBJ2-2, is GAGVSQSPRYKVAKRGQDVALRCDPISGHVSLFWYQQALGQGPEFLTYFQNEAQLDKSGLPSDRFFAERPEGSVSTLKIQRTQQEDSAVYLCASRVAGGNTGELFFGEGSRLTVL.

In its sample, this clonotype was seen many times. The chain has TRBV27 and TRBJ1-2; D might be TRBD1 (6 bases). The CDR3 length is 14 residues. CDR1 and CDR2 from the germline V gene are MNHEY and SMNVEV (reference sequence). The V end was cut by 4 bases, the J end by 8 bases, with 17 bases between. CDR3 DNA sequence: TGTGCCAGCAGTTCCCAGGGGATAGGTCAGGGCTACACCTTC. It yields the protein CASSSQGIGQGYTF.

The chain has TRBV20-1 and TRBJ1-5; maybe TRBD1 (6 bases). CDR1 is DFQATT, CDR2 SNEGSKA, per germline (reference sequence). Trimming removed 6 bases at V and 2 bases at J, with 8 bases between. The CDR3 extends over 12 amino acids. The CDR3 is CSAKGGNQPQHF. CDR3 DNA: TGCAGTGCAAAGGGGGGCAATCAGCCCCAGCATTTT.

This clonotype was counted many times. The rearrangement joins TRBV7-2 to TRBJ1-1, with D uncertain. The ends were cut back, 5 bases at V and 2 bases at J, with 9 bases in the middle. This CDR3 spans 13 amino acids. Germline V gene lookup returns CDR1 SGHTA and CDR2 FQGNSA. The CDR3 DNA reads TGTGCCAGCAGCCGGGCCCTAAACACTGAAGCTTTCTTT. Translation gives CASSRALNTEAFF.

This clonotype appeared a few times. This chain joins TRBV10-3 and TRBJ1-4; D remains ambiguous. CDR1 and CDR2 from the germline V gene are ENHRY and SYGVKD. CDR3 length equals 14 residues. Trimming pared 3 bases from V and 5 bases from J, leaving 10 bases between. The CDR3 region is CAISEGTSNEKLFF. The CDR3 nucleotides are TGTGCCATCAGTGAAGGAACTTCAAATGAAAAACTGTTTTTT.

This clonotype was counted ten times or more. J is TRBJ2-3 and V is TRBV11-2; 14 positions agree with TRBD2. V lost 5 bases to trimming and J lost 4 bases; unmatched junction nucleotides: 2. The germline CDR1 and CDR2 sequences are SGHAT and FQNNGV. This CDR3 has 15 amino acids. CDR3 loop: CASSTGLAGADTQYF. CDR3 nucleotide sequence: TGTGCCAGCAGCACGGGACTAGCGGGGGCAGATACGCAGTATTTT.

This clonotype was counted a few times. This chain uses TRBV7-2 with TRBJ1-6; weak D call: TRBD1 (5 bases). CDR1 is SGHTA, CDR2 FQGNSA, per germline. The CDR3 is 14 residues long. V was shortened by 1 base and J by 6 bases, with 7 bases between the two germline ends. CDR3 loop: CASSLGQTNSPLHF. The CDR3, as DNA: TGTGCCAGCAGCTTAGGACAGACTAATTCACCCCTCCACTTT.

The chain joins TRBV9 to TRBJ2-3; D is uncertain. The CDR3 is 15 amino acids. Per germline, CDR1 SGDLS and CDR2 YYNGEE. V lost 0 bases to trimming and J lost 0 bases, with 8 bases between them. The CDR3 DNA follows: TGTGCCAGCAGCGTAGGCACAGTCAGCACAGATACGCAGTATTTT. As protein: CASSVGTVSTDTQYF.

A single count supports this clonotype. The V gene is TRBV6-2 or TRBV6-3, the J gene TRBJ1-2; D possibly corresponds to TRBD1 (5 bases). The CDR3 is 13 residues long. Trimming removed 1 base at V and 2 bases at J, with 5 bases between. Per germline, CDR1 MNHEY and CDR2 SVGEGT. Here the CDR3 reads CASSYWGNYGYTF. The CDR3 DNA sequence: TGTGCCAGCAGTTACTGGGGGAACTATGGCTACACCTTC.

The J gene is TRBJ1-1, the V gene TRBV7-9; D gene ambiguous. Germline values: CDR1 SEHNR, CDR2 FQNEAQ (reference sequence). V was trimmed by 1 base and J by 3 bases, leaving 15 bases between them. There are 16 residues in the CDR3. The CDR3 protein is CASSLGAGYVYTEAFF. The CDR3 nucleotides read TGTGCCAGCAGCTTAGGGGCGGGTTACGTGTACACTGAAGCTTTCTTT.

The CDR3 loop reads CASSDPLGDLNTEAFF. CDR3 DNA sequence: TGTGCCAGCAGTGACCCACTAGGGGATTTGAACACTGAAGCTTTCTTT. The V gene is TRBV6-4, the J gene TRBJ1-1; perhaps TRBD1 as D (5 bases). Germline V gives CDR1 MRHNA, CDR2 SNTAGT. With 2 bases removed from V and 0 bases from J, the gap between germline ends came to 13 bases. The CDR3 length is 16 residues.

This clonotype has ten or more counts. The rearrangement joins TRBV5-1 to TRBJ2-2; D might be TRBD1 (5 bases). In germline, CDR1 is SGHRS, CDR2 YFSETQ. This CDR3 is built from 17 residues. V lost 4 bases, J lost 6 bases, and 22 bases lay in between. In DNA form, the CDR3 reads TGCGCCAGCAGCCCTTACGACAGCTCAATACCTTCCGGGGAGCTGTTTTTT. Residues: CASSPYDSSIPSGELFF.

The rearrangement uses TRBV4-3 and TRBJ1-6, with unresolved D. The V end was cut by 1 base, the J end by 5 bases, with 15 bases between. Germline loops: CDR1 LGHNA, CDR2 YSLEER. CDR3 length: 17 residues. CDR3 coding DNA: TGCGCCAGCAGCCAAGTAGGCTTCGCACATGATAATTCACCCCTCCACTTT. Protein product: CASSQVGFAHDNSPLHF.

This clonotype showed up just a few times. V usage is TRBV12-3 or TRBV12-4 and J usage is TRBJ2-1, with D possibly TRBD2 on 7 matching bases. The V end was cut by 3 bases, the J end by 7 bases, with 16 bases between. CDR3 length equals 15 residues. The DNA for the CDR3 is TGTGCCAGCAGTTTGACGGAGGGGGGGCTGAATGAGCAGTTCTTC. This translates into CASSLTEGGLNEQFF.

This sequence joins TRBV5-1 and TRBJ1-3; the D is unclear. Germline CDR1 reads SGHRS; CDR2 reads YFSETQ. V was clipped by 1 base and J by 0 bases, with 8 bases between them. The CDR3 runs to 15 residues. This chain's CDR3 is CASSLNQNSGNTIYF. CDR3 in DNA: TGCGCCAGCAGCTTGAATCAGAACTCTGGAAACACCATATATTTT.

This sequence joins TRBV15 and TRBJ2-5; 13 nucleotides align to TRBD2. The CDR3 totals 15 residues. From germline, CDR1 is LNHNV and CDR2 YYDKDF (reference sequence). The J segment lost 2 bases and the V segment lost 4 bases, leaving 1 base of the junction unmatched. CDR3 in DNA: TGTGCCACCAGCATACTAGCGGGGGGGCAAGAGACCCAGTACTTC. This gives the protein CATSILAGGQETQYF.

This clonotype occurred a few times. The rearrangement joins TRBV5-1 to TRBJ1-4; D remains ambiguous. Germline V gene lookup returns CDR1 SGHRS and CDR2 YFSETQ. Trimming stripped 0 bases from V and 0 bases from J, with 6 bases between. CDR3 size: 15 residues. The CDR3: CASSLDYTTNEKLFF. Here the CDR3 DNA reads TGCGCCAGCAGCTTGGATTATACAACTAATGAAAAACTGTTTTTT.

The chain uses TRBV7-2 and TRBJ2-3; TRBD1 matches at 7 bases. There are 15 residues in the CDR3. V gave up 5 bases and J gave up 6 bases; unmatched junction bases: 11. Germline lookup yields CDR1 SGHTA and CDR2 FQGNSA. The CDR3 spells CASSIMGQWRDTQYF. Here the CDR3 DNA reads TGTGCCAGCAGCATCATGGGACAGTGGAGGGATACGCAGTATTTT.

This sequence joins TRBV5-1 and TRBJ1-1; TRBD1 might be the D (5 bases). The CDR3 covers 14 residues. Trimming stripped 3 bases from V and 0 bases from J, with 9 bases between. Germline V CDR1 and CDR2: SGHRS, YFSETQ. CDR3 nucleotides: TGCGCCAGCAGCTCGGACACTCTGAACACTGAAGCTTTCTTT. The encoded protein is CASSSDTLNTEAFF.

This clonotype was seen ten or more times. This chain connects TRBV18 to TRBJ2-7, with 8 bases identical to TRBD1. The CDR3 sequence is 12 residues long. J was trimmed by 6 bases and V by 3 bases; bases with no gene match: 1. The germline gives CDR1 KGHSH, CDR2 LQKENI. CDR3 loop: CASSPDRGEQYV. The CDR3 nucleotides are TGTGCCAGCTCACCCGACAGGGGCGAGCAGTACGTC.

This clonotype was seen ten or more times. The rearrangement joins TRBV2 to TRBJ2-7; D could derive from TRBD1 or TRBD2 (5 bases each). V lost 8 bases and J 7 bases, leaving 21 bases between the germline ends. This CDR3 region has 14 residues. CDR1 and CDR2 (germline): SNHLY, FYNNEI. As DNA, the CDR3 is TGTGCCAGCGGCGCGACTGGGACCCAGGGAGAGCAGTACTTC. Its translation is CASGATGTQGEQYF.

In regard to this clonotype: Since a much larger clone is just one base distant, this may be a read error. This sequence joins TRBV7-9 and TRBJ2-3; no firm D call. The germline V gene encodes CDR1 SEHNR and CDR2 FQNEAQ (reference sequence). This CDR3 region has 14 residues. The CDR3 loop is CASSSHSFPDMQYF. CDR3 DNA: TGTGCCAGCAGCTCCCACAGCTTCCCAGATATGCAGTATTTT.

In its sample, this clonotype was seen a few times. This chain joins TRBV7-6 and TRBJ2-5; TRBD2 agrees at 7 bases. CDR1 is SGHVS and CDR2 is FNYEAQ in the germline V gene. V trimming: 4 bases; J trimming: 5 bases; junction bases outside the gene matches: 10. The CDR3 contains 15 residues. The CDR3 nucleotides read TGTGCCAGCAGCTCCGCCGGGGGGTTTGGGGAGACCCAGTACTTC. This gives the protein CASSSAGGFGETQYF.

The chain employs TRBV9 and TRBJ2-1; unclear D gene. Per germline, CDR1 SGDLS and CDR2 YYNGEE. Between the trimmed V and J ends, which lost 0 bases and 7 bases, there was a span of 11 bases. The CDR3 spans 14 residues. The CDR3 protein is CASSVAVARNEQFF. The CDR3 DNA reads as TGTGCCAGCAGCGTAGCTGTAGCTCGAAATGAGCAGTTCTTC. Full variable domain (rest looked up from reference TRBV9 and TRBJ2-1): DSGVTQTPKHLITATGQRVTLRCSPRSGDLSVYWYQQSLDQGLQFLIQYYNGEERAKGNILERFSAQQFPDLHSELNLSSLELGDSALYFCASSVAVARNEQFFGPGTRLTVL.